Presented here are 2 T cell receptor beta chains from one specimen sequenced in a study of OX40 agonist ivuxolimab in advanced cancers. Data came from immunoSEQ multiplex PCR; TCRdb stores just in-frame clones and leaves some out. The sample lists more than 35,000 clones; around 86% were seen once. Sequences were derived from CD4+ or CD8+ T cells sorted from blood, sampled in a trial of the OX40 agonist ivuxolimab. These receptors were taken from an adult with an advanced solid tumor such as melanoma, head and neck, liver or kidney cancer.

The chain uses TRBV5-1 and TRBJ1-4, with D hard to call. The length of the CDR3 is 11 residues. Trimming stripped 4 bases from V and 7 bases from J, with 5 bases between. In germline, CDR1 is SGHRS, CDR2 YFSETQ. CDR3 DNA: TGCGCCAGCAGCAACGGTGAAAAACTGTTTTTT. It codes for CASSNGEKLFF.

V usage is TRBV27 and J usage is TRBJ1-5; 7 bases line up with TRBD1. With 6 bases clipped from V and 6 bases from J, the junction kept 14 bases outside the gene matches. The CDR3 is 16 amino acids. Germline lookup yields CDR1 MNHEY and CDR2 SMNVEV (reference sequence). The CDR3 reads CASSLVGQGVGQPQHF. The CDR3, as DNA: TGTGCCAGCAGCCTCGTGGGTCAGGGGGTGGGTCAGCCCCAGCATTTT.